This entry describes one T cell receptor beta chain. Germline values: CDR1 SGDLS, CDR2 YYNGEE. Trimming removed 3 bases from V and 5 bases from J; junction bases left unmatched: 10. The CDR3 runs to 17 residues. This sample is drawn from a study of blood T cells in healthy people across ages. Through a sample-barcoded 5' primer and a J-beta primer mix, a second PCR was run for about 7 to 12 cycles. Each cDNA molecule was tagged by a template-switch adaptor with 12 random nucleotides. Sequencing yielded, for each sample, at least 2.5 million paired-end reads carrying CDR3. TCRdb re-derived calls from the 5' RACE reads in MiXCR, one entry per CDR3 protein. This table holds 1.2 million to 1.5 million distinct CDR3 sequences, around 42% found once.

This receptor was identified in a woman younger than 35 in good health. The chain uses TRBV9 and TRBJ2-7; 14 bases match TRBD2. Sequenced input: blood. CDR3: CASSAHSGTSGRNEQYF. For the CDR3, the DNA is TGTGCCAGCAGCGCCCACTCCGGGACTAGCGGGAGAAACGAGCAGTACTTC.